The entry below describes one T cell receptor beta chain. The antigen remains undetermined. Clones were read by immunoSEQ multiplex PCR, and TCRdb kept only the in-frame ones, dropping some. This sample has 330,000 or so clones, with more than 80% found just once. V trimming: 6 bases; J trimming: 6 bases; junction bases outside the gene matches: 10. The CDR3 extends over 15 amino acids. CDR1 is MDHEN and CDR2 is SYDVKM in the germline V gene. This specimen belongs to a study of cytomegalovirus exposure and HLA in healthy donors. Study-wide background: The approximately 110 validation repertoires used a platform that matched the one used for the 666 first-cohort repertoires, as a later analysis reported. Overall study findings and caveats: Listed as cytomegalovirus-associated were more than 150 TCR beta chains. In vitro checks showed that a few CMV-associated chains really do target CMV antigens. Rarity marked most TCR sequences, yet some public TCRs occurred in many donors.

Sequenced material: PBMCs. The TCR was taken from a young woman in good health and CMV-seronegative. J is TRBJ2-2 and V is TRBV28; the match to TRBD1 covers 7 bases. This CDR3 is CASRRSTGAAGELFF. CDR3 nucleotide sequence: TGTGCCAGCAGGCGTTCAACAGGGGCGGCCGGGGAGCTGTTTTTT.